This paragraph reports one T cell receptor beta chain. The antigen remains unidentified. This specimen belongs to a study of T cell repertoires in cytomegalovirus infection. General study points: What dominated the ex vivo response were HLA-C-restricted CMV-specific TCR beta clonotypes.

Via MiXCR, TCRdb re-called the reads, giving one row per CDR3 protein. The data show roughly 500,000 distinct CDR3 sequences, roughly 34% seen once. The V and J ends lost 1 base and 0 bases respectively, with 12 bases between them. The germline gives CDR1 DFQATT, CDR2 SNEGSKA (reference sequence). The CDR3 runs to 16 residues. The sample here was cultured PBMCs, taken from culture after CMV antigen stimulation. This chain uses TRBV20-1 with TRBJ1-4; D is uncertain. The receptor was isolated from a human donor in good health (CMV status not recorded). Some clones in this sample may be carry-over from other donors' samples. The DNA of the CDR3 is TGCAGTGCTAGAGGGGTAGGCACACCAACTAATGAAAAACTGTTTTTT. Translation gives CSARGVGTPTNEKLFF.